This TCR beta chain was observed in a study of control samples from healthy donors and cancer patients (dated by TCRdb to the early 2020s). Libraries were prepared through the immunoSEQ multiplex PCR assay. Sourced from immuneACCESS, this table was stored by TCRdb with only in-frame sequences that have V and J called. A share of the clones is absent; for the studies checked, an unresolved V gene accounts for under half, and the remainder has no known explanation. A total of 98,000 or so clones appear in this sample, about 80% of them only once. Jointly, the top ten make up more than 9% of the sample. The CDR3 runs 16 amino acids, cysteine and phenylalanine included. Only the CDR3 part of the read is kept: 48 bases, read in frame from the first base. Of note for this clone: Its antigen remains unidentified. No much larger clonotype is one base removed from it; base qualities were not supplied.

This clonotype was sampled from a woman aged 25 to 39 in good health. The sequencing input was blood. The chain couples TRBV21-1 to TRBJ1-2; TRBD1 was called by the table and not checked on the DNA. TRBV21-1 is given as a pseudogene. The encoded CDR3 is CASSKNSDRHNYGYTF. In nucleotides, the sequence is TGTGCCAGCAGCAAAAACTCGGACAGACATAACTATGGCTACACCTTC.